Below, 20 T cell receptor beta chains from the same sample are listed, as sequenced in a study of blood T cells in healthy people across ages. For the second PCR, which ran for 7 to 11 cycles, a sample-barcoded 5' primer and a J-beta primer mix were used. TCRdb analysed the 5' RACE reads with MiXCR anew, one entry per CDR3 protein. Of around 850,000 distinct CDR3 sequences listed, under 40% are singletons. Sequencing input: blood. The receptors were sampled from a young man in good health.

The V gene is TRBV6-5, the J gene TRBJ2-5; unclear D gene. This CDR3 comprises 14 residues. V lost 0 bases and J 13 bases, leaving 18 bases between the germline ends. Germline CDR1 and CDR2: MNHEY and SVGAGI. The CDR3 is CASSYSDPPNIRYF. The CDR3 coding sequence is TGTGCCAGCAGTTACTCGGACCCCCCAAACATTCGGTACTTC.

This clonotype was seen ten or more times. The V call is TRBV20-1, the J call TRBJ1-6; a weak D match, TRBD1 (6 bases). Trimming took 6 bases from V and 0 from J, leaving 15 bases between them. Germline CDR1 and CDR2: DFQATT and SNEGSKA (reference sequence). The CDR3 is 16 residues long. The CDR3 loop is CSASGHLGSYNSPLHF. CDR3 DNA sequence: TGCAGTGCATCGGGACATCTAGGCTCCTATAATTCACCCCTCCACTTT.

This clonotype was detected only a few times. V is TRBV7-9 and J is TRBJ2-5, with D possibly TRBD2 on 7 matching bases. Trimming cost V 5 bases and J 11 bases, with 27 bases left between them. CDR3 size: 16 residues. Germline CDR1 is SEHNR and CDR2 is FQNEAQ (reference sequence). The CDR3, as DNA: TGTGCCAGCAGCCCGCCACAGGGAGGGGAGTACAATGAGCAGTACTTC. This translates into CASSPPQGGEYNEQYF.

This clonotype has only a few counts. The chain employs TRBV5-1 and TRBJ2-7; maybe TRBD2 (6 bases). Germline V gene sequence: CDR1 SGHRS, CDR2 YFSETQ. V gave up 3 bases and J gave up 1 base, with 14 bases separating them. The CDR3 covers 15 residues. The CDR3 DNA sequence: TGCGCCAGCAGCTCCGGGAGTGGACCTTCCTACGAGCAGTACTTC. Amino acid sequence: CASSSGSGPSYEQYF.

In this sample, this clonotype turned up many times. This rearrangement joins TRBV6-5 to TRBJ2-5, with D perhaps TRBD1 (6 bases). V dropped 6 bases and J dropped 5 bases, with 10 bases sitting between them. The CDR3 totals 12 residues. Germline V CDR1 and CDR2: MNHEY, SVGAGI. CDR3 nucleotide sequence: TGTGCCAGCAGCAGGGGATCGGAGACCCAGTACTTC. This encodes CASSRGSETQYF.

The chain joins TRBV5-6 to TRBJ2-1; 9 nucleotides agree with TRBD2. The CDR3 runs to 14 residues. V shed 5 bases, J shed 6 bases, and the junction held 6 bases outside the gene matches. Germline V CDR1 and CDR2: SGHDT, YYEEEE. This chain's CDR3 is CASRGGGAGNEQFF. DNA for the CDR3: TGTGCCAGCAGAGGCGGGGGGGCTGGCAATGAGCAGTTCTTC.

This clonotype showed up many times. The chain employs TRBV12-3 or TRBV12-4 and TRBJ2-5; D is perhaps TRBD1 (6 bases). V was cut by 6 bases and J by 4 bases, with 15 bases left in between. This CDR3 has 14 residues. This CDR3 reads CASSKLGAGETQYF. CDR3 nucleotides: TGTGCCAGCAGCAAACTGGGGGCGGGAGAGACCCAGTACTTC.

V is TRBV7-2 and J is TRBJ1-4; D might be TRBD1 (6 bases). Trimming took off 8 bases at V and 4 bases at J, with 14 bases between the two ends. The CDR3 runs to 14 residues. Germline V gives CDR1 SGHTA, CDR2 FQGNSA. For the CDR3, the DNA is TGTGCCAGCCGACGGGCAGGGGTTAATGAAAAACTGTTTTTT. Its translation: CASRRAGVNEKLFF.

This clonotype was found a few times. The CDR3 bases are TGCGCCAGCAGCTTGGGAAGGGCCGGGAATGAGCAGTTCTTC. Protein: CASSLGRAGNEQFF. V and J are TRBV5-1 and TRBJ2-1, with D hard to call. The V end lost 0 bases, the J end lost 7 bases, and 11 bases lay between the germline ends. The CDR3 extends over 14 amino acids. Germline lookup yields CDR1 SGHRS and CDR2 YFSETQ.

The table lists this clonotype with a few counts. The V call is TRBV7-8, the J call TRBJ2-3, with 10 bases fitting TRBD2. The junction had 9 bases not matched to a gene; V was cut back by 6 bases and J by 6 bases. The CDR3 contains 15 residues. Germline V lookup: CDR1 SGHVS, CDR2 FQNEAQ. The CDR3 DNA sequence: TGTGCCAGCAGTGTGGAACTAGCGGGGTGGGATACGCAGTATTTT. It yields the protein CASSVELAGWDTQYF.

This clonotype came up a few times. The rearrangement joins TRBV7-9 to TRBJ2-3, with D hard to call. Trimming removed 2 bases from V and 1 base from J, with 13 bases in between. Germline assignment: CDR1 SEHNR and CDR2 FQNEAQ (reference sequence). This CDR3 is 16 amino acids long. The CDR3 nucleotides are TGTGCCAGCAGCTTAATTCGGAGCGTCGGCACAGATACGCAGTATTTT. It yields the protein CASSLIRSVGTDTQYF.

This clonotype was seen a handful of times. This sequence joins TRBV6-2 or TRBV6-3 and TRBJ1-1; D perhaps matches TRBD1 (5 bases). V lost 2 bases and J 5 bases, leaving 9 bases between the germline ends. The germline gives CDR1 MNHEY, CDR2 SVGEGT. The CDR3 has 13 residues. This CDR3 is CASSYRGRTEAFF. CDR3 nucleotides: TGTGCCAGCAGTTACCGGGGGAGAACTGAAGCTTTCTTT.

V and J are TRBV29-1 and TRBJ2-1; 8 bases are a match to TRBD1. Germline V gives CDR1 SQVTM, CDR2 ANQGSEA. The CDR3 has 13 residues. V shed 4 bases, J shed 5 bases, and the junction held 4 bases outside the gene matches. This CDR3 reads CSVGGQANNEQFF. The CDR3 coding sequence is TGCAGCGTTGGGGGACAGGCAAACAATGAGCAGTTCTTC.

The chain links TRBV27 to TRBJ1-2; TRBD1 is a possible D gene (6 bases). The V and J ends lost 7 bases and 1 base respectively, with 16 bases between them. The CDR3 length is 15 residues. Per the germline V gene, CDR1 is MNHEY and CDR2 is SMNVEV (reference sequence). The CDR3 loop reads CASKERQVFNYGYTF. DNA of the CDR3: TGTGCCAGCAAGGAAAGACAGGTGTTTAACTATGGCTACACCTTC.

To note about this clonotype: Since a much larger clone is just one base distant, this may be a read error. CDR3 DNA sequence: TGTGCCAGCAGTTTAGCTGGGGCGAACTATGGCTACACCTTC. Protein sequence: CASSLAGANYGYTF. The chain recombines TRBV6-5 with TRBJ1-2, with D possibly being TRBD1 (5 bases). CDR1 MNHEY and CDR2 SVGAGI come from the germline V gene. The CDR3 runs 14 residues. V lost 4 bases and J 2 bases, leaving 11 bases between the germline ends.

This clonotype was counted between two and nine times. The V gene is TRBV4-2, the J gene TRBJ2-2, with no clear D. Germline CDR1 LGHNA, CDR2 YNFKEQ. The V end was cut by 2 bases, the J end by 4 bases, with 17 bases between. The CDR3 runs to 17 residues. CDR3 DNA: TGTGCCAGCAGCCAACGATTGGACGGCCGTGCCACCGGGGAGCTGTTTTTT. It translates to CASSQRLDGRATGELFF.

As DNA, the CDR3 is TGCAGCGTTGAAGACCCCCCGTGGGGAAACTCCTACAATGAGCAGTTCTTC. It codes for CSVEDPPWGNSYNEQFF. The V and J genes are TRBV29-1 and TRBJ2-1; no firm D call. V lost 0 bases and J 0 bases, leaving 15 bases between the germline ends. The CDR3 is made up of 17 amino acids. Per the germline V gene, CDR1 is SQVTM and CDR2 is ANQGSEA.

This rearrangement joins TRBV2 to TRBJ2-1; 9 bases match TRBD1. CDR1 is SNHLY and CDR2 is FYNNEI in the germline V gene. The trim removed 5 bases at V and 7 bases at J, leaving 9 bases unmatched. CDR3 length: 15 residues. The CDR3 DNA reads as TGTGCCAGCAGTTCGAAAGGGACAGGGCGGAATGAGCAGTTCTTC. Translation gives CASSSKGTGRNEQFF.

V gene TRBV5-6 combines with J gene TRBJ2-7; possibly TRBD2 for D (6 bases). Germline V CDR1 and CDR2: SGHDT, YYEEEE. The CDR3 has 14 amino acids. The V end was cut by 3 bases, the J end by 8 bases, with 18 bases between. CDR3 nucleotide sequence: TGTGCCAGCAGCTCCGGAGGGTCTCCGTTGCAGCAGTACTTC. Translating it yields CASSSGGSPLQQYF. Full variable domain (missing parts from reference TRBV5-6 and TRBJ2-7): DAGVTQSPTHLIKTRGQQVTLRCSPKSGHDTVSWYQQALGQGPQFIFQYYEEEERQRGNFPDRFSGHQFPNYSSELNVNALLLGDSALYLCASSSGGSPLQQYFGPGTRLTVT.

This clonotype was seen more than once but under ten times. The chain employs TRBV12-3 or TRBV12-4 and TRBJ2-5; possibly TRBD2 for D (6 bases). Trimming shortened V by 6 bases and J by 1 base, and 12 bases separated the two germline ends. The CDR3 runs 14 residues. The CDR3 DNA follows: TGTGCCAGCAGGTTGGAGGGGTCCCAAGAGACCCAGTACTTC. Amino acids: CASRLEGSQETQYF.